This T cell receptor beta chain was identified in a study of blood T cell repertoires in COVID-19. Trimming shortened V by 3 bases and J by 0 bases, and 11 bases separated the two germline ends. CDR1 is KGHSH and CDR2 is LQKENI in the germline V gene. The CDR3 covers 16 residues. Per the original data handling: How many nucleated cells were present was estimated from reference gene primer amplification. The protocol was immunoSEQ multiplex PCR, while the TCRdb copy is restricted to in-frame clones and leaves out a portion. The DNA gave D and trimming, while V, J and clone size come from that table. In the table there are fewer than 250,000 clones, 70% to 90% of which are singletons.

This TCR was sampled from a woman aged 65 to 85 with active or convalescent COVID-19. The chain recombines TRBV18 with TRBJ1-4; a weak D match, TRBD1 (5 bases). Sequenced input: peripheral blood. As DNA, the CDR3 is TGTGCCAGCTCACCTCAGGGAGGTGCAACTAATGAAAAACTGTTTTTT. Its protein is CASSPQGGATNEKLFF.